The 10 T cell receptor beta chains listed next were all sequenced from one sample in a study of T cell responses to AZD1222 COVID-19 vaccine. Sequencing was performed with immunoSEQ multiplex PCR; in TCRdb, only in-frame clones are kept and a portion is missing. The sample includes around 100,000 clones, 91% of them seen just once. Sequenced material: peripheral blood, taken on day 0 of AZD1222 vaccination. The receptors were sampled from an adult in good health.

The chain carries TRBV14 and TRBJ2-2, with D possibly being TRBD1 (5 bases). In germline, CDR1 is SGHDN, CDR2 FVKESK. Deletions cut 2 bases from V and 8 bases from J, with 15 bases between. This CDR3 region has 15 residues. The chain's CDR3 is CASSQIQGARGELFF. The CDR3 coding sequence is TGTGCCAGCAGCCAAATCCAGGGCGCCAGGGGGGAGCTGTTTTTT.

The count of this clone is one. The rearrangement uses TRBV5-4 and TRBJ2-3, with D perhaps matching TRBD1 (5 bases). Trimming took off 4 bases at V and 3 bases at J, with 9 bases between the two ends. Looked up from germline, CDR1 is SGHNT and CDR2 is YYREEE (reference sequence). The CDR3 covers 13 residues. Here the CDR3 reads CASSDQGTDTQYF. The CDR3 nucleotides read TGTGCCAGCAGCGATCAGGGAACAGATACGCAGTATTTT.

The CDR3 nucleotides read TGTGCCAGCAGCGTAGGTATGAGAGGCTCACCCCTCCACTTT. Translation: CASSVGMRGSPLHF. The chain joins TRBV9 to TRBJ1-6; no definite D call. CDR1 is SGDLS, CDR2 YYNGEE, per germline. The CDR3 length is 14 residues. The V end was cut by 0 bases, the J end by 10 bases, with 11 bases between.

The sample holds one count of this clone. This CDR3 is CASSAGTGPYEQYF. In DNA, the CDR3 is TGTGCCAGCAGCGCCGGGACAGGCCCCTACGAGCAGTACTTC. This chain links TRBV28 with TRBJ2-7, with 8 bases identical to TRBD1. The V gene's germline CDR1 is MDHEN and CDR2 SYDVKM. The CDR3 runs 14 residues. V gave up 6 bases and J gave up 2 bases; unmatched junction bases: 6. Complete variable domain (other parts from reference TRBV28 and TRBJ2-7): DVKVTQSSRYLVKRTGEKVFLECVQDMDHENMFWYRQDPGLGLRLIYFSYDVKMKEKGDIPEGYSVSREKKERFSLILESASTNQTSMYLCASSAGTGPYEQYFGPGTRLTVT.

DNA for the CDR3: TGCAGCGCGAAGTTTCCGGGACAGGGGACCGGGGAGCTGTTTTTT. Translation gives CSAKFPGQGTGELFF. V usage is TRBV29-1 and J usage is TRBJ2-2; TRBD1 matches 10 bases. The CDR3 runs 15 residues. V shed 7 bases and J 5 bases; nucleotides not matched to a gene: 10. Germline V gives CDR1 SQVTM, CDR2 ANQGSEA.

V is TRBV5-4 and J is TRBJ1-1; no clear D gene. The germline CDR1 and CDR2 sequences are SGHNT and YYREEE (reference sequence). The CDR3 is 16 residues long. The V gene lost 4 bases and the J gene lost 0 bases, with 16 bases spanning the gap. DNA for the CDR3: TGTGCCAGCAGCCCAAACCCATGGGGAATGAACACTGAAGCTTTCTTT. This encodes CASSPNPWGMNTEAFF.

The chain recombines TRBV6-5 with TRBJ2-7; 8 positions match TRBD2. Germline V lookup: CDR1 MNHEY, CDR2 SVGAGI. The CDR3 has 14 residues. V was clipped by 6 bases and J by 6 bases; unmatched bases: 10. This CDR3 reads CASRGAGVLSEQYF. For the CDR3, the DNA is TGTGCCAGCAGGGGAGCGGGAGTTCTTTCCGAGCAGTACTTC.

The rearrangement links TRBV19 to TRBJ2-6; unclear D gene. The germline gives CDR1 LNHDA, CDR2 SQIVND (reference sequence). The CDR3 consists of 14 residues. Trimming removed 7 bases from V and 2 bases from J, with 9 bases in between. The chain's CDR3 is CASNYATGANVLTF. The CDR3 DNA sequence: TGTGCCAGTAACTATGCTACTGGGGCCAACGTCCTGACTTTC.

V usage is TRBV5-1 and J usage is TRBJ2-3; D is uncertain. The CDR3 totals 13 residues. Germline V gene lookup returns CDR1 SGHRS and CDR2 YFSETQ. V gave up 4 bases and J gave up 5 bases, with 11 bases separating them. The CDR3 DNA follows: TGCGCCAGCAGCCCCGGTGATAGAGATACGCAGTATTTT. Encoded protein: CASSPGDRDTQYF.

This clone has more than one count but fewer than ten. The J gene is TRBJ2-7, the V gene TRBV28; TRBD1 matches 9 bases. CDR3 length: 16 residues. Germline assignment: CDR1 MDHEN and CDR2 SYDVKM. V lost 5 bases, J lost 5 bases, and 13 bases stayed unmatched. CDR3 protein: CASSRGTGRSLHEQYF. Here the CDR3 DNA reads TGTGCCAGCAGTAGGGGGACAGGGCGAAGCCTCCACGAGCAGTACTTC.